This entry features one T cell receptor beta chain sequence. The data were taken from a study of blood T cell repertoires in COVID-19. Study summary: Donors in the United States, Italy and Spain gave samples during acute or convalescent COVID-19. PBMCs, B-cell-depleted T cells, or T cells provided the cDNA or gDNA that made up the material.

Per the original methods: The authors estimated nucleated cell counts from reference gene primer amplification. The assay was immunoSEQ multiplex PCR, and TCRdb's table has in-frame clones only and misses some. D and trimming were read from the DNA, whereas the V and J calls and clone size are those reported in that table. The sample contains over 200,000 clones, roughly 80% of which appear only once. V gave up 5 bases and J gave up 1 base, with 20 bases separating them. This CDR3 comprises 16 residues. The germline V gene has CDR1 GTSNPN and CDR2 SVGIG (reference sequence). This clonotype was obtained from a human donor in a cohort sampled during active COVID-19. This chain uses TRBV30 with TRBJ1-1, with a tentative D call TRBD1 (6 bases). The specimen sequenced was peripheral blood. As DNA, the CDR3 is TGTGCCTGGCTCAATGCCCCAGGGGCTGGGAACACTGAAGCTTTCTTT. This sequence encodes CAWLNAPGAGNTEAFF. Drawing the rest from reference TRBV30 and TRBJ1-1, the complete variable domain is SQTIHQWPATLVQPVGSPLSLECTVEGTSNPNLYWYRQAAGRGLQLLFYSVGIGQISSEVPQNLSASRPQDRQFILSSKKLLLSDSGFYLCAWLNAPGAGNTEAFFGQGTRLTVV.